Listed below are T cell receptor beta chains from one sample, sequenced in a study of blood T cell repertoires in COVID-19. Here immunoSEQ multiplex PCR was the method, and the copy in TCRdb shows in-frame clones only, minus some. The top ten clones hold roughly 12% of a sample with about 270,000 clones, about 90% of them seen once. The specimen sequenced was peripheral blood. Every receptor here comes from a woman in her thirties with COVID-19, enrolled during active disease. Both conserved end residues are part of each CDR3.

j_call v_call cdr3_aa
TRBJ2-1 TRBV19 CASSSGLHSYNEQFF
TRBJ2-3 TRBV5-1 CASSLTLGDSSTDTQYF
TRBJ1-5 TRBV20-1 CSASKGSGNQPQHF
TRBJ2-5 TRBV6-5 CASNSRGQQETQYF
TRBJ1-5 TRBV19 CASSLRGGQPQHF
TRBJ1-2 TRBV7-6 CASSSKYVETGVHYGYTF
TRBJ1-1 TRBV14 CASSQAGGVGTEAFF
TRBJ2-5 TRBV5-1 CASSFFLSSDQETQYF
TRBJ2-1 TRBV6-4 CASSEGTSPGEQFF
TRBJ2-2 TRBV6-2/TRBV6-3 CASSYSRLAVNTGELFF
TRBJ2-1 TRBV24-1 CATSDLSYEQFF
TRBJ2-4 TRBV13 CASSLTGGENIQYF
TRBJ1-3 TRBV29-1 CSALGAGRNTIYF
TRBJ1-5 TRBV19 CASSIDEYSNQPQHF
TRBJ2-7 TRBV27 CASSWGTGSYEQYF
TRBJ1-3 TRBV14 CASSLGLFSGNTIYF
TRBJ1-5 TRBV28 CASSSSPGDRGSYQPQHF
TRBJ2-3 TRBV7-8 CASSLVGTSGGASDTQYF
TRBJ2-2 TRBV18 CASSADRAGTGELFF
TRBJ2-7 TRBV7-9 CASSLGRQGWNEQYF
TRBJ2-1 TRBV6-6 CASSAGTGNEQFF
TRBJ1-1 TRBV3-1/TRBV3-2 CASSHYRDMNTEAFF
TRBJ1-5 TRBV25-1 CASSEGVTGAGQPQHF
TRBJ1-5 TRBV27 CASSFRGRNNQPQHF
TRBJ2-7 TRBV29-1 CSVGQHSYEQYF
TRBJ2-4 TRBV11-2 CASSLGPAGGQNIQYF
TRBJ2-7 TRBV5-1 CASSLSVSSYEQYF
TRBJ1-1 TRBV13 CASSLEYSSNTEAFF
TRBJ2-6 TRBV6-1 CASSESRRAGANVLTF
TRBJ1-2 TRBV7-2 CASSLDPTRGERGYTF
TRBJ2-3 TRBV5-1 CASSAQGGPSTDTQYF
TRBJ2-6 TRBV2 CASTLTGVLTF
TRBJ2-3 TRBV15 CATSTGQGTDTQYF
TRBJ2-5 TRBV7-9 CASGAAPLSSTQETQYF
TRBJ2-5 TRBV5-4 CASSLDTGYETQYF
TRBJ1-1 TRBV7-6 CASSSGEGWSTEAFF
TRBJ2-1 TRBV4-1 CASNLVGPGGGNEQFF
TRBJ1-1 TRBV5-5 CASSSDPGRGTEAFF
TRBJ2-7 TRBV18 CASSRSSRGQVNYEQYF
TRBJ2-2 TRBV27 CASRGSGGANTGELFF
TRBJ1-2 TRBV7-8 CASSDPTDLYGYTF
TRBJ1-1 TRBV7-9 CASSLAGYPEAFF
TRBJ1-2 TRBV2 CASSEGGQPHGGYTF
TRBJ2-3 TRBV5-1 CASSLDGTSGGPGDF
TRBJ2-7 TRBV5-4 CASSSGLSPYEQYF
TRBJ1-2 TRBV21-1 CASSKPKGGDRGYGYTF
TRBJ2-1 TRBV11-2 CASSFDIVGGNEQFF
TRBJ1-1 TRBV6-5 CASETGPAGAAEAFF
TRBJ2-2 TRBV7-6 CASSLVSSLRNTGELFF
TRBJ1-2 TRBV10-3 CAVRGVHGYTF
TRBJ2-2 TRBV5-4 CASSLGSTVFNTGELFF
TRBJ2-7 TRBV5-5 CASSPRDYTSYEQYF
TRBJ2-5 TRBV7-9 CASSPVRETQYF
TRBJ2-1 TRBV2 CASSLGLTNNEQFF